The 26 T cell receptor beta chains listed next were all sequenced from one sample in a study of shared clonotypes between healthy human individuals. CD45RO negativity and positive selection for CCR7 defined naive CD8 cells, a population that excluded terminally differentiated effector memory CD45RA+ cells. Some clones are missing from TCRdb's copy, which holds only in-frame ones; the method was immunoSEQ multiplex PCR. The sample has approximately 740,000 clones, 92% seen once. The sequenced sample was naive CD8+ T cells sorted from blood. The receptors derive from a man in his thirties or forties in good health.

The chain uses TRBV28 and TRBJ2-1; TRBD2 matches at 13 bases. Losses at the gene ends were 3 bases for V and 0 bases for J; bases not matched to a gene: 17. The CDR3 runs 22 residues. Germline CDR1 reads MDHEN; CDR2 reads SYDVKM. The CDR3 nucleotides read TGTGCCAGCAGTTTGGGGACCTCAGGACTAGCGGGAGCAGCTAGCTCCTACAATGAGCAGTTCTTC. Protein: CASSLGTSGLAGAASSYNEQFF.

This rearrangement joins TRBV7-6 to TRBJ2-2; TRBD1 aligns across 7 bases. Unmatched junction bases numbered 9, after V lost 5 bases and J lost 6 bases. This CDR3 comprises 15 residues. CDR1 and CDR2 (germline): SGHVS, FNYEAQ. The CDR3 bases are TGTGCCAGCAGCGTTCTACTAGGGGGCCCCGGGGAGCTGTTTTTT. This codes for CASSVLLGGPGELFF.

V is TRBV30 and J is TRBJ2-1; TRBD2 aligns across 7 bases. V lost 5 bases, J lost 0 bases, and 10 bases stayed unmatched. Per germline, CDR1 GTSNPN and CDR2 SVGIG (reference sequence). The CDR3 is 16 residues long. Written as DNA, the CDR3 is TGTGCCTGGGCCACCTCTAGCGGAGACTCCTACAATGAGCAGTTCTTC. The encoded protein is CAWATSSGDSYNEQFF.

This sequence joins TRBV29-1 and TRBJ2-7; a possible D gene is TRBD1 (7 bases). Trimming took 3 bases from V and 5 from J, leaving 14 bases between them. Germline lookup yields CDR1 SQVTM and CDR2 ANQGSEA. This CDR3 is built from 13 residues. CDR3: CSVDRQGGNEQYF. DNA of the CDR3: TGCAGCGTTGATCGGCAGGGGGGTAACGAGCAGTACTTC.

The chain uses TRBV27 and TRBJ2-4; possible D gene TRBD2, 6 bases. The V gene lost 5 bases and the J gene lost 1 base, with 15 bases spanning the gap. This CDR3 contains 16 residues. Germline CDR1 and CDR2: MNHEY and SMNVEV (reference sequence). CDR3 bases: TGTGCCAGCAGTCCAGGGCCCGGAGGGGCCAAAAACATTCAGTACTTC. Protein sequence: CASSPGPGGAKNIQYF.

V is TRBV7-9 and J is TRBJ2-2, with 10 bases fitting TRBD2. Germline CDR1 and CDR2: SEHNR and FQNEAQ (reference sequence). The CDR3 spans 19 residues. The J segment lost 6 bases and the V segment lost 5 bases, leaving 18 bases of the junction unmatched. The CDR3 DNA sequence: TGTGCCAGCAGCCACACTTCACGGACACTAGCGGGGACAGCCGGGGAGCTGTTTTTT. Its translation: CASSHTSRTLAGTAGELFF.

The chain combines TRBV5-1 with TRBJ2-7, with 8 bases lining up with TRBD2. Unmatched junction bases numbered 2, after V lost 0 bases and J lost 6 bases. The CDR3 totals 13 residues. Germline CDR1 SGHRS, CDR2 YFSETQ. CDR3 loop: CASSLEREFEQYF. In DNA, the CDR3 is TGCGCCAGCAGCTTGGAGCGGGAGTTCGAGCAGTACTTC.

This clone was recorded a few times. Just one base apart from a much larger clone, this may be a read error. Distinct nucleotide sequences in the sample also encode this CDR3. This chain connects TRBV6-1 to TRBJ2-7, with 12 bases aligning to TRBD2. The CDR3 extends over 15 amino acids. V lost 3 bases to trimming and J lost 0 bases; unmatched junction nucleotides: 0. Germline V CDR1 and CDR2: MNHNS, SASEGT. Written as DNA, the CDR3 is TGTGCCAGCAGTGAGGGACTAGCGGGCTCCTACGAGCAGTACTTC. Translating it yields CASSEGLAGSYEQYF.

This clone was detected only once. V and J are TRBV7-9 and TRBJ1-1; D not resolved. Germline lookup yields CDR1 SEHNR and CDR2 FQNEAQ (reference sequence). Trimming took off 5 bases at V and 1 base at J, with 11 bases between the two ends. The CDR3 extends over 14 amino acids. For the CDR3, the DNA is TGTGCCAGCAGCCCCGTGGCCTCGAACACTGAAGCTTTCTTT. This translates into CASSPVASNTEAFF.

The chain combines TRBV14 with TRBJ2-7, with 7 bases identical to TRBD1. This CDR3 contains 18 residues. Germline loops: CDR1 SGHDN, CDR2 FVKESK. Trimming cost V 6 bases and J 5 bases; bases outside gene matches: 22. CDR3 sequence (DNA): TGTGCCAGCAGGGCCGGGACAGAATCTGTGCCCCACTACCACGAGCAGTACTTC. It is translated as CASRAGTESVPHYHEQYF.

About this clone: At one of its ends the junction is not consistent with the germline gene, which may arise from a read error. The sample has other DNA sequences that encode this CDR3 too. This sequence joins TRBV7-6 and TRBJ2-1, with 8 positions matching TRBD2. The CDR3 sequence is 13 residues long. Germline values: CDR1 SGHVS, CDR2 FNYEAQ. The CDR3 region is CASSLAGGDEQFF. The CDR3 DNA reads as TGTGCCAGCAGCCTAGCGGGCGGGGATGAGCAGTTCTTC.

The chain links TRBV27 to TRBJ2-7; TRBD1 is a possible D gene (6 bases). The length of the CDR3 is 16 residues. V was cut by 6 bases and J by 1 base, with 19 bases left in between. The germline gives CDR1 MNHEY, CDR2 SMNVEV (reference sequence). CDR3 protein: CASSRSQGHISYEQYF. As DNA, the CDR3 is TGTGCCAGCAGCCGATCCCAGGGGCACATATCCTACGAGCAGTACTTC.

With regard to this clone: Other DNA sequences within the sample encode an identical CDR3. This rearrangement joins TRBV28 to TRBJ1-4, with 7 bases fitting TRBD1. Germline loops: CDR1 MDHEN, CDR2 SYDVKM. This CDR3 has 15 residues. Trimming at V came to 6 bases and at J to 0 bases, leaving 4 bases not matched to a gene. CDR3 DNA: TGTGCCAGCAGCCTAGGACAGGCAACTAATGAAAAACTGTTTTTT. It encodes CASSLGQATNEKLFF.

The rearrangement links TRBV7-9 to TRBJ2-5, with 11 bases identical to TRBD1. The germline CDR1 and CDR2 sequences are SEHNR and FQNEAQ (reference sequence). The CDR3 sequence is 15 residues long. Trimming cost V 1 base and J 4 bases; bases outside gene matches: 2. CDR3 sequence: CASSLVGQGAETQYF. The CDR3 region has the DNA TGTGCCAGCAGCTTAGTCGGACAGGGGGCAGAGACCCAGTACTTC.

This chain uses TRBV5-6 with TRBJ2-1; D possibly corresponds to TRBD2 (6 bases). Germline loops: CDR1 SGHDT, CDR2 YYEEEE. The V and J ends lost 4 bases and 0 bases respectively, with 14 bases between them. This CDR3 has 16 amino acids. The CDR3 DNA reads TGTGCCAGCAGCGGACCGGGACTGAGCTCCTACAATGAGCAGTTCTTC. It encodes CASSGPGLSSYNEQFF.

This chain uses TRBV27 with TRBJ1-5, with D possibly being TRBD1 (6 bases). The CDR3 has 14 amino acids. V dropped 8 bases and J dropped 5 bases, with 16 bases sitting between them. Looked up from germline, CDR1 is MNHEY and CDR2 is SMNVEV (reference sequence). The DNA for the CDR3 is TGTGCCAGCGCCATACAGGGTTTGCATCAGCCCCAGCATTTT. Amino acids: CASAIQGLHQPQHF.

The J gene is TRBJ2-3, the V gene TRBV11-2; maybe TRBD1 (7 bases). Trimming took off 2 bases at V and 5 bases at J, with 14 bases between the two ends. The V gene's germline CDR1 is SGHAT and CDR2 FQNNGV. The CDR3 has 15 amino acids. The CDR3 sequence is CASSLFDREEDTQYF. CDR3 in DNA: TGTGCCAGCAGCTTATTCGACAGGGAGGAAGATACGCAGTATTTT.

CDR3 protein: CASSAKARSNQPQHF. DNA for the CDR3: TGTGCCAGCAGCGCCAAGGCACGGAGCAATCAGCCCCAGCATTTT. The chain is built from TRBV7-8 and TRBJ1-5; D call uncertain. Between the trimmed V and J ends, which lost 5 bases and 1 base, there was a span of 12 bases. This CDR3 contains 15 residues. The germline gives CDR1 SGHVS, CDR2 FQNEAQ.

This clone was counted only a few times. The V and J genes are TRBV19 and TRBJ1-5; D not resolved. CDR1 and CDR2 (germline): LNHDA, SQIVND (reference sequence). The CDR3 covers 14 residues. V lost 3 bases, J lost 0 bases, and 6 bases lay in between. In DNA form, the CDR3 reads TGTGCCAGTAGTATCATCTATAGCAATCAGCCCCAGCATTTT. This translates into CASSIIYSNQPQHF.

The chain recombines TRBV7-9 with TRBJ2-7; possibly TRBD1 for D (6 bases). This CDR3 region has 13 residues. Per the germline V gene, CDR1 is SEHNR and CDR2 is FQNEAQ (reference sequence). V was trimmed by 5 bases and J by 4 bases, leaving 12 bases between them. DNA for the CDR3: TGTGCCAGCAGCACCAGGGGCCTTTACGAGCAGTACTTC. This sequence encodes CASSTRGLYEQYF. The full variable domain, with the rest looked up from reference TRBV7-9 and TRBJ2-7, is DTGVSQNPRHKITKRGQNVTFRCDPISEHNRLYWYRQTLGQGPEFLTYFQNEAQLEKSRLLSDRFSAERPKGSFSTLEIQRTEQGDSAMYLCASSTRGLYEQYFGPGTRLTVT.

This rearrangement joins TRBV19 to TRBJ2-2; 14 bases are shared with TRBD2. This CDR3 region has 21 residues. Germline V gene sequence: CDR1 LNHDA, CDR2 SQIVND (reference sequence). V was clipped by 7 bases and J by 3 bases; unmatched bases: 19. CDR3 sequence reads: CASITPGLAGDRSLYTGELFF. DNA of the CDR3: TGTGCCAGTATAACCCCGGGACTAGCGGGAGATCGTAGCTTATACACCGGGGAGCTGTTTTTT.

V is TRBV4-1 and J is TRBJ2-2, with 13 bases lining up with TRBD2. The junction had 5 bases not matched to a gene; V was cut back by 5 bases and J by 5 bases. The CDR3 is 16 amino acids. Per the germline V gene, CDR1 is MGHRA and CDR2 is YSYEKL. CDR3 loop: CASSAGLAGVTGELFF. CDR3 DNA sequence: TGCGCCAGCAGCGCTGGACTAGCGGGAGTAACCGGGGAGCTGTTTTTT.

The chain is built from TRBV6-1 and TRBJ1-5; no clear D. V gave up 2 bases and J gave up 7 bases, with 6 bases separating them. The CDR3 length is 12 residues. CDR1 is MNHNS and CDR2 is SASEGT in the germline V gene. Here the CDR3 reads CASSERVQPQHF. CDR3 nucleotide sequence: TGTGCCAGCAGTGAACGCGTACAGCCCCAGCATTTT.

The V gene is TRBV10-3, the J gene TRBJ2-7; D unresolved. CDR3 length: 14 residues. Germline V gene data show CDR1 as ENHRY and CDR2 as SYGVKD. The V and J ends lost 2 bases and 2 bases respectively, with 10 bases between them. In DNA form, the CDR3 reads TGTGCCATCAGTGAGGGTGACTCACCCTACGAGCAGTACTTC. Amino acid sequence: CAISEGDSPYEQYF.

The V call is TRBV15, the J call TRBJ1-1; the D is unclear. V was clipped by 0 bases and J by 6 bases, with 8 bases between them. Per the germline V gene, CDR1 is LNHNV and CDR2 is YYDKDF (reference sequence). CDR3 size: 13 residues. This CDR3 reads CATSRDAGSEAFF. DNA of the CDR3: TGTGCCACCAGCAGAGATGCAGGCTCTGAAGCTTTCTTT.

The CDR3 region has the DNA TGTGCCAGCAGATCAGGGACCTACGAGCAGTACTTC. Translated, it gives CASRSGTYEQYF. The chain joins TRBV7-9 to TRBJ2-7, with D maybe TRBD1 (5 bases). The V gene lost 6 bases and the J gene lost 2 bases, with 8 bases spanning the gap. This CDR3 spans 12 amino acids. CDR1 and CDR2 (germline): SEHNR, FQNEAQ (reference sequence).